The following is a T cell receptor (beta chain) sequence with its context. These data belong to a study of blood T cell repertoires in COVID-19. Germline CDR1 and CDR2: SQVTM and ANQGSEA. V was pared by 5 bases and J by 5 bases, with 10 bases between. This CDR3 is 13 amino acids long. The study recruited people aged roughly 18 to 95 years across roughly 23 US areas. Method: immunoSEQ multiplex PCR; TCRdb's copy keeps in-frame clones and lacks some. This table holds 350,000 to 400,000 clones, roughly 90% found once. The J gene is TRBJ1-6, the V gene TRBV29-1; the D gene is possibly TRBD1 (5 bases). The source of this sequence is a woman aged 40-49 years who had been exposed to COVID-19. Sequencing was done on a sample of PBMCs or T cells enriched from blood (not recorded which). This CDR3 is CSVRGTDNSPLHF. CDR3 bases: TGCAGCGTTCGGGGGACGGATAATTCACCCCTCCACTTT. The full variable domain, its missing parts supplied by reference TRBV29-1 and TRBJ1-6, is SAVISQKPSRDICQRGTSLTIQCQVDSQVTMMFWYRQQPGQSLTLIATANQGSEATYESGFVIDKFPISRPNLTFSTLTVSNMSPEDSSIYLCSVRGTDNSPLHFGNGTRLTVT.